The present T cell receptor (beta chain) was sequenced within a study of blood T cells in healthy people across ages. Primers used in a second PCR of roughly 6 to 11 cycles were a sample-barcoded 5' primer and a J-beta primer mix. In TCRdb, the 5' RACE reads were re-called with MiXCR into one record per CDR3 protein. The repertoire consists of fewer than 2,000,000 distinct CDR3 sequences, with more than 35% occurring once and the leading ten covering under 25%. Every donor provided 7.5 to 10 milliliters of peripheral blood. The CDR3 is 17 amino acids. CDR1 is SEHNR, CDR2 FQNEAQ, per germline (reference sequence). The V gene lost 8 bases and the J gene lost 1 base, with 23 bases spanning the gap. This clonotype was found a few times.

Material for sequencing was blood. The chain is built from TRBV7-9 and TRBJ1-1; D possibly corresponds to TRBD1 (5 bases). This TCR was recovered from a human donor in good health. The chain's CDR3 is CASRSYIGTEANTEAFF. CDR3 DNA: TGTGCCAGCCGATCTTATATAGGGACGGAAGCGAACACTGAAGCTTTCTTT.